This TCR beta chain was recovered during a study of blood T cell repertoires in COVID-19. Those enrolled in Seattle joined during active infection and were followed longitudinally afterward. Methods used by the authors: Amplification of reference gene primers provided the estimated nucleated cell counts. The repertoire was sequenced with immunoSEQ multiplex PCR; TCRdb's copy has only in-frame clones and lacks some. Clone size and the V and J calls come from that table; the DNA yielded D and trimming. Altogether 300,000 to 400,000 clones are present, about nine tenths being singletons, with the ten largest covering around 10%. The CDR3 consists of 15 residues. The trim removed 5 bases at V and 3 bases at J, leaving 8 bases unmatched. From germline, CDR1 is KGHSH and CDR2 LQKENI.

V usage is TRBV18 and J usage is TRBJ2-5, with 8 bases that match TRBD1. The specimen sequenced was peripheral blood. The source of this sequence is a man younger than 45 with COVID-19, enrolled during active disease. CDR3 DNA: TGTGCCAGCTCAATTAGGACAGGGAACAAAGAGACCCAGTACTTC. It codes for CASSIRTGNKETQYF.